Below are 28 T cell receptor beta chains sequenced from a single sample in a study of cytomegalovirus exposure and HLA in healthy donors. With 60 Vbeta and 13 Jbeta primers, the PCR was carried out. Sequencing used immunoSEQ multiplex PCR; TCRdb keeps in-frame clones, though not all of them. The table has approximately 290,000 clones, 80% seen once. The sample consisted of PBMCs. These receptors were taken from a girl aged 2 to 9 in good health and CMV-seronegative.

The V and J genes are TRBV4-1 and TRBJ2-7; D remains unclear. Per the germline V gene, CDR1 is MGHRA and CDR2 is YSYEKL. V was clipped by 3 bases and J by 4 bases, with 19 bases between them. The CDR3 runs 16 residues. This CDR3 reads CASSHSIDSIGYEQYF. Written as DNA, the CDR3 is TGCGCCAGCAGCCACTCGATAGATTCAATCGGGTACGAGCAGTACTTC.

The J gene is TRBJ2-7, the V gene TRBV6-1; TRBD1 might be the D (5 bases). CDR3 size: 14 residues. Deletions cut 5 bases from V and 3 bases from J, with 14 bases between. Germline V gives CDR1 MNHNS, CDR2 SASEGT. Here the CDR3 reads CASSLGAEYYEQYF. The CDR3 nucleotides are TGTGCCAGCAGTCTAGGGGCAGAGTACTACGAGCAGTACTTC.

Turning to this clone: One junction end does not reproduce the germline sequence, and a read error may be involved. V is TRBV7-8 and J is TRBJ1-2, with D maybe TRBD1 (6 bases). CDR1 SGHVS and CDR2 FQNEAQ come from the germline V gene. CDR3 length: 13 amino acids. CDR3 loop: CASSPGQGFGHTF. DNA of the CDR3: TGTGCCAGCAGCCCCGGCCAGGGGTTTGGCCACACCTTC.

The V gene is TRBV2, the J gene TRBJ2-3; 8 bases are a match to TRBD2. Germline lookup yields CDR1 SNHLY and CDR2 FYNNEI. There are 14 residues in the CDR3. With 4 bases clipped from V and 3 bases from J, the junction kept 3 bases outside the gene matches. The CDR3 sequence is CASSGASGTDTQYF. CDR3 DNA sequence: TGTGCCAGCAGTGGGGCTAGCGGGACAGATACGCAGTATTTT.

This chain links TRBV5-4 with TRBJ2-7, with 10 bases matching TRBD1. V lost 4 bases and J lost 5; bases outside the gene matches: 6. In germline, CDR1 is SGHNT, CDR2 YYREEE (reference sequence). This CDR3 contains 14 residues. CDR3 loop: CASSRQGAINEQYF. The CDR3 DNA is TGTGCCAGCAGCAGACAGGGGGCGATAAACGAGCAGTACTTC. Full variable domain (missing parts from reference TRBV5-4 and TRBJ2-7): ETGVTQSPTHLIKTRGQQVTLRCSSQSGHNTVSWYQQALGQGPQFIFQYYREEENGRGNFPPRFSGLQFPNYSSELNVNALELDDSALYLCASSRQGAINEQYFGPGTRLTVT.

The chain combines TRBV18 with TRBJ1-2; 8 bases line up with TRBD1. Germline CDR1 reads KGHSH; CDR2 reads LQKENI. After removal of 5 bases from V and 3 bases from J, the junction contained 11 bases not matched to a gene. There are 16 residues in the CDR3. Written as DNA, the CDR3 is TGTGCCAGCTCAACCTCACCTACAGGGGGTTACTATGGCTACACCTTC. Translating it yields CASSTSPTGGYYGYTF. The variable domain in full, with the rest retrieved from reference TRBV18 and TRBJ1-2, is NAGVMQNPRHLVRRRGQEARLRCSPMKGHSHVYWYRQLPEEGLKFMVYLQKENIIDESGMPKERFSAEFPKEGPSILRIQQVVRGDSAAYFCASSTSPTGGYYGYTFGSGTRLTVV.

J is TRBJ2-3 and V is TRBV5-4, with 10 bases lining up with TRBD2. The V segment lost 2 bases and the J segment 5 bases; nucleotides outside the gene matches: 5. Germline V gene sequence: CDR1 SGHNT, CDR2 YYREEE (reference sequence). This CDR3 is 15 amino acids long. In DNA, the CDR3 is TGTGCCAGCAGCTTCGGGACTAGCGCAGGAGATACGCAGTATTTT. Its protein product is CASSFGTSAGDTQYF.

V gene TRBV30 combines with J gene TRBJ2-7; 7 positions match TRBD1. Germline CDR1 GTSNPN, CDR2 SVGIG (reference sequence). This CDR3 region has 13 residues. J was trimmed by 8 bases and V by 8 bases; bases with no gene match: 15. The CDR3 coding sequence is TGTGCCGCGACGGGACAGATCGGTACTAAGCAGTACTTC. This encodes CAATGQIGTKQYF.

The V call is TRBV6-6, the J call TRBJ2-5, with 7 bases matching TRBD1. The J segment lost 9 bases and the V segment lost 6 bases, leaving 10 bases of the junction unmatched. The CDR3 runs 13 residues. Germline V gene lookup returns CDR1 MNHNY and CDR2 SVGAGI (reference sequence). The CDR3 region is CASSIDREWPQYF. CDR3 nucleotides: TGTGCCAGCAGCATAGACAGGGAATGGCCCCAGTACTTC.

The chain recombines TRBV7-9 with TRBJ2-7; 13 bases agree with TRBD2. Looked up from germline, CDR1 is SEHNR and CDR2 is FQNEAQ (reference sequence). This CDR3 is built from 19 residues. V lost 1 base, J lost 5 bases, and 14 bases stayed unmatched. CDR3 in DNA: TGTGCCAGCAGCTTAGTACGGCCGGGACTAGCGGGACTCGGGGACGAGCAGTACTTC. It is translated as CASSLVRPGLAGLGDEQYF.

CDR3: CASRETGDEYGYTF. The CDR3 DNA sequence: TGCGCCAGCAGGGAAACGGGAGACGAGTATGGCTACACCTTC. The V and J genes are TRBV5-1 and TRBJ1-2; no definite D call. The CDR3 is 14 amino acids. Germline lookup yields CDR1 SGHRS and CDR2 YFSETQ. Trimming left V 5 bases short and J 5 bases short, with 16 bases between.

CDR3 DNA sequence: TGCGCCAGCAGCCGATCGACAGTCAATCAGCCCCAGCATTTT. Its protein product is CASSRSTVNQPQHF. The V gene is TRBV4-1, the J gene TRBJ1-5; possibly TRBD1 for D (5 bases). Germline V gene data show CDR1 as MGHRA and CDR2 as YSYEKL. V was shortened by 4 bases and J by 3 bases, with 10 bases between the two germline ends. CDR3 length: 14 amino acids.

The genes are TRBV19 and TRBJ2-1, with 7 bases that match TRBD2. This CDR3 is built from 13 residues. In germline, CDR1 is LNHDA, CDR2 SQIVND (reference sequence). Germline trimming cut 6 bases from V and 12 bases from J; bases unmatched to any gene: 11. The CDR3 bases are TGTGCCAGTAGCCTCACGGGGAGGGCGATGCAGTTCTTC. Protein product: CASSLTGRAMQFF.

This chain links TRBV5-8 with TRBJ2-1; 9 positions match TRBD1. CDR3 size: 15 residues. V shed 4 bases and J 2 bases; nucleotides not matched to a gene: 4. The germline V gene has CDR1 SGHTS and CDR2 YDEGEE. The CDR3 DNA reads TGTGCCAGCAGCAAGAACAGGGGGCCCTACAATGAGCAGTTCTTC. This sequence encodes CASSKNRGPYNEQFF.

The genes are TRBV7-3 and TRBJ2-3; D may be TRBD1 (6 bases). V lost 5 bases and J lost 3, with 12 bases in between. The CDR3 totals 14 residues. Germline V CDR1 and CDR2: SGHTA, FQGTGA. The CDR3 bases are TGTGCCAGCAGCCAAGGGGGTGTAACAGATACGCAGTATTTT. Its protein is CASSQGGVTDTQYF.

The chain links TRBV5-8 to TRBJ1-2, with D possibly TRBD1 on 5 matching bases. Germline CDR1 reads SGHTS; CDR2 reads YDEGEE. The CDR3 consists of 13 residues. V lost 1 base and J lost 8, with 12 bases in between. DNA of the CDR3: TGTGCCAGCAGCTTGAGGGAGGGGCGAGGCTACACCTTC. This codes for CASSLREGRGYTF.

V gene TRBV19 combines with J gene TRBJ2-1; perhaps TRBD1 as D (6 bases). The CDR3 has 18 residues. Trimming took 1 base from V and 6 from J, leaving 22 bases between them. Looked up from germline, CDR1 is LNHDA and CDR2 is SQIVND (reference sequence). The CDR3 nucleotides read TGTGCCAGTAGTATAGGCCCTAGGGGGATCGGAGGCGGCAATGAGCAGTTCTTC. Its protein product is CASSIGPRGIGGGNEQFF.

This chain uses TRBV7-9 with TRBJ1-1; D is unresolved. V lost 4 bases and J 3 bases, leaving 3 bases between the germline ends. CDR1 is SEHNR and CDR2 is FQNEAQ in the germline V gene (reference sequence). The CDR3 is 11 residues long. For the CDR3, the DNA is TGTGCCAGCAGCTCGGACACTGAAGCTTTCTTT. Protein: CASSSDTEAFF.

J is TRBJ2-7 and V is TRBV27; D possibly corresponds to TRBD2 (6 bases). This CDR3 region has 16 residues. CDR1 and CDR2 from the germline V gene are MNHEY and SMNVEV (reference sequence). Trimming took off 1 base at V and 4 bases at J, with 17 bases between the two ends. CDR3 residues: CASSLYGGETSYEQYF. As DNA, the CDR3 is TGTGCCAGCAGTTTATACGGGGGAGAGACCTCGTACGAGCAGTACTTC.

This clone was counted between two and nine times. This chain uses TRBV28 with TRBJ2-7; possibly TRBD2 for D (7 bases). This CDR3 contains 17 residues. V lost 2 bases to trimming and J lost 2 bases, with 19 bases between them. Germline lookup yields CDR1 MDHEN and CDR2 SYDVKM. The CDR3 reads CASSLNPGGGLPYEQYF. As DNA, the CDR3 is TGTGCCAGCAGTTTAAACCCTGGCGGGGGCCTCCCCTACGAGCAGTACTTC. The full variable domain, with the rest looked up from reference TRBV28 and TRBJ2-7, is DVKVTQSSRYLVKRTGEKVFLECVQDMDHENMFWYRQDPGLGLRLIYFSYDVKMKEKGDIPEGYSVSREKKERFSLILESASTNQTSMYLCASSLNPGGGLPYEQYFGPGTRLTVT.

The genes are TRBV5-1 and TRBJ2-2, with 7 bases aligning to TRBD2. After removal of 2 bases from V and 5 bases from J, the junction contained 6 bases not matched to a gene. This CDR3 has 15 residues. Germline V gene data show CDR1 as SGHRS and CDR2 as YFSETQ. The CDR3 loop is CASSLRDYGTGELFF. CDR3 bases: TGCGCCAGCAGCTTAAGGGACTATGGGACCGGGGAGCTGTTTTTT.

This chain links TRBV30 with TRBJ2-7; 7 bases map to TRBD1. V trimming: 3 bases; J trimming: 2 bases; junction bases outside the gene matches: 10. Germline assignment: CDR1 GTSNPN and CDR2 SVGIG (reference sequence). This CDR3 has 15 amino acids. Here the CDR3 DNA reads TGTGCCTGGAGCCCAATCAACAGGGGTACCTACGAGCAGTACTTC. Translating it yields CAWSPINRGTYEQYF.

DNA of the CDR3: TGTGCCAGCAGCCAGGGTTTTTATACTGGTACTGAAGCTTTCTTT. Protein sequence: CASSQGFYTGTEAFF. V is TRBV6-1 and J is TRBJ1-1; D is possibly TRBD1 (5 bases). This CDR3 has 15 residues. V lost 6 bases to trimming and J lost 5 bases, with 19 bases between them. Germline V gene data show CDR1 as MNHNS and CDR2 as SASEGT.

In DNA form, the CDR3 reads TGTGCCTGGAGTTGGCCGGGACTAGAGGTGGGAGAGACCCAGTACTTC. Amino acid sequence: CAWSWPGLEVGETQYF. V is TRBV30 and J is TRBJ2-5, with TRBD2 matching 8 bases. This CDR3 contains 16 residues. V gave up 2 bases and J gave up 4 bases; unmatched junction bases: 12. Germline-derived CDR1 and CDR2 are GTSNPN and SVGIG (reference sequence).

Only a few counts were recorded for this clone. V and J are TRBV29-1 and TRBJ2-1, with D possibly TRBD2 on 6 matching bases. Germline V gene data show CDR1 as SQVTM and CDR2 as ANQGSEA. There are 13 residues in the CDR3. V shed 4 bases and J shed 8 bases, with 15 bases lying between them. CDR3 loop: CSVAWGRTYEQFF. CDR3 DNA: TGCAGCGTTGCTTGGGGGAGGACCTATGAGCAGTTCTTC.

The chain couples TRBV28 to TRBJ1-1; 8 bases match TRBD1. CDR3 size: 14 residues. V was clipped by 4 bases and J by 5 bases; unmatched bases: 6. Germline assignment: CDR1 MDHEN and CDR2 SYDVKM. The CDR3 is CASSSHRDRTEAFF. The CDR3, as DNA: TGTGCCAGCAGTTCCCACCGGGACAGGACTGAAGCTTTCTTT. Filled out from reference TRBV28 and TRBJ1-1, the complete variable domain reads DVKVTQSSRYLVKRTGEKVFLECVQDMDHENMFWYRQDPGLGLRLIYFSYDVKMKEKGDIPEGYSVSREKKERFSLILESASTNQTSMYLCASSSHRDRTEAFFGQGTRLTVV.

The rearrangement uses TRBV7-7 and TRBJ2-1, with 9 bases fitting TRBD1. This CDR3 has 15 amino acids. V shed 1 base, J shed 8 bases, and the junction held 6 bases outside the gene matches. In germline, CDR1 is SSHAT, CDR2 FNYEAQ (reference sequence). DNA of the CDR3: TGTGCCAGCAGCTTAGGGACAGGGGTTGTTTATGAGCAGTTCTTC. Protein sequence: CASSLGTGVVYEQFF.

The rearrangement uses TRBV9 and TRBJ1-3; D is possibly TRBD1 (5 bases). The germline gives CDR1 SGDLS, CDR2 YYNGEE. The CDR3 has 15 amino acids. V shed 0 bases and J shed 1 base, with 8 bases lying between them. Here the CDR3 reads CASSVGQLSGNTIYF. For the CDR3, the DNA is TGTGCCAGCAGCGTAGGACAGCTATCTGGAAACACCATATATTTT.